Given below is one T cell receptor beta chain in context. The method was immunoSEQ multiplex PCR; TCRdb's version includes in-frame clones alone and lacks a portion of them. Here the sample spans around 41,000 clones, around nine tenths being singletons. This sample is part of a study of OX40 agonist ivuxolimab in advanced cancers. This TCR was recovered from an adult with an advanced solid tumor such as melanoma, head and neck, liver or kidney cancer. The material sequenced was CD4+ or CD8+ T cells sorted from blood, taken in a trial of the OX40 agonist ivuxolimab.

CDR3 sequence reads: CASSLSINENTEAFF. For the CDR3, the DNA is TGTGCCAGCAGCTTGTCCATCAACGAGAACACTGAAGCTTTCTTT. The rearrangement links TRBV5-5 to TRBJ1-1; no clear D. This CDR3 comprises 15 residues. The V gene's germline CDR1 is SGHKS and CDR2 YYEKEE (reference sequence). V was pared by 1 base and J by 1 base, with 11 bases between.